This entry lists 21 T cell receptor beta chains sequenced from one sample in a study of blood T cell repertoires in COVID-19. Profiling relied on immunoSEQ multiplex PCR, and the TCRdb table lists in-frame clones only, not all of them. The sample comprises around 430,000 clones, 85% to 90% of which are singletons, and 10% rests with the top ten. Material for sequencing was PBMCs or T cells enriched from blood (not recorded which). These receptors were obtained from a woman aged 45-65 years who had recovered from COVID-19.

The chain uses TRBV29-1 and TRBJ1-3, with 8 bases matching TRBD1. This CDR3 has 15 residues. V shed 3 bases, J shed 0 bases, and the junction held 4 bases outside the gene matches. Germline lookup yields CDR1 SQVTM and CDR2 ANQGSEA. The CDR3 here is CSVDTDRASGNTIYF. The CDR3 nucleotides read TGCAGCGTTGATACGGACAGGGCCTCTGGAAACACCATATATTTT. The whole variable domain, remainder taken from reference TRBV29-1 and TRBJ1-3, is SAVISQKPSRDICQRGTSLTIQCQVDSQVTMMFWYRQQPGQSLTLIATANQGSEATYESGFVIDKFPISRPNLTFSTLTVSNMSPEDSSIYLCSVDTDRASGNTIYFGEGSWLTVV.

The V call is TRBV4-1, the J call TRBJ2-7, with 7 bases matching TRBD2. The V gene end was trimmed by 0 bases and the J gene end by 3 bases; junction bases not matched to a gene: 5. CDR3 length: 15 residues. Germline V gene data show CDR1 as MGHRA and CDR2 as YSYEKL. The CDR3 bases are TGCGCCAGCAGCCAAGATTGGGGGGGACTCTACGAGCAGTACTTC. It specifies CASSQDWGGLYEQYF.

The chain has TRBV19 and TRBJ1-2, with TRBD1 matching over 9 bases. CDR3 length: 14 amino acids. The germline V gene has CDR1 LNHDA and CDR2 SQIVND (reference sequence). V shed 4 bases, J shed 5 bases, and the junction held 5 bases outside the gene matches. The CDR3 protein is CASSTRDRVYGYTF. CDR3 coding DNA: TGTGCCAGTAGTACCCGGGACAGGGTATATGGCTACACCTTC. The full variable domain, its missing parts supplied by reference TRBV19 and TRBJ1-2, is DGGITQSPKYLFRKEGQNVTLSCEQNLNHDAMYWYRQDPGQGLRLIYYSQIVNDFQKGDIAEGYSVSREKKESFPLTVTSAQKNPTAFYLCASSTRDRVYGYTFGSGTRLTVV.

V and J are TRBV5-6 and TRBJ1-2, with D possibly being TRBD1 (6 bases). The CDR3 is made up of 16 amino acids. Germline V gene data show CDR1 as SGHDT and CDR2 as YYEEEE. Trimming shortened V by 6 bases and J by 0 bases, and 18 bases separated the two germline ends. In DNA, the CDR3 is TGTGCCAGCACCGGGGGGCGGATTTTAGCTAACTATGGCTACACCTTC. It yields the protein CASTGGRILANYGYTF.

The chain couples TRBV5-1 to TRBJ1-4; D ambiguous. CDR3 length: 13 amino acids. V lost 1 base to trimming and J lost 7 bases, with 8 bases between them. From germline, CDR1 is SGHRS and CDR2 YFSETQ. CDR3 sequence: CASSLSPSEKLFF. The CDR3 DNA is TGCGCCAGCAGCTTGTCGCCCAGTGAAAAACTGTTTTTT. The full variable domain, rest sourced from reference TRBV5-1 and TRBJ1-4, is KAGVTQTPRYLIKTRGQQVTLSCSPISGHRSVSWYQQTPGQGLQFLFEYFSETQRNKGNFPGRFSGRQFSNSRSEMNVSTLELGDSALYLCASSLSPSEKLFFGSGTQLSVL.

The rearrangement joins TRBV6-2 or TRBV6-3 to TRBJ2-2, with 10 bases fitting TRBD2. The CDR3 is 16 amino acids. V was pared by 4 bases and J by 5 bases, with 7 bases of the junction left unmatched. The V gene's germline CDR1 is MNHEY and CDR2 SVGEGT. CDR3 sequence (DNA): TGTGCCAGCAGTTCTTCTAGCGGGGGAAGGACCGGGGAGCTGTTTTTT. This gives the protein CASSSSSGGRTGELFF.

This clone was found once. V and J are TRBV21-1 and TRBJ2-1; the table's TRBD2 call for D was not verified on the DNA. TRBV21-1 represents a pseudogene. The CDR3 covers 14 residues. CDR3 sequence (DNA): TGTGCCAGCAGCACCCGAACGGGATGCAATGAGCAGTTCTTC. This codes for CASSTRTGCNEQFF.

The chain employs TRBV28 and TRBJ1-2, with D unresolved. This CDR3 is built from 13 residues. Between the trimmed V and J ends, which lost 3 bases and 2 bases, there was a span of 7 bases. The germline gives CDR1 MDHEN, CDR2 SYDVKM. The CDR3 DNA sequence: TGTGCCAGCAGTTTTCGGTTAAACTATGGCTACACCTTC. It codes for CASSFRLNYGYTF.

Only one count was recorded for this clone. This chain links TRBV9 with TRBJ2-5; 7 bases line up with TRBD1. CDR3 length equals 15 residues. Germline CDR1 reads SGDLS; CDR2 reads YYNGEE. Trimming at V came to 2 bases and at J to 5 bases, leaving 9 bases not matched to a gene. Here the CDR3 DNA reads TGTGCCAGCAGCGTCGGGGACAGCTCGGGGGAGACCCAGTACTTC. Encoded protein: CASSVGDSSGETQYF.

The chain combines TRBV6-2 or TRBV6-3 with TRBJ1-5; a weak D match, TRBD1 (5 bases). CDR1 is MNHEY and CDR2 is SVGEGT in the germline V gene. CDR3 size: 14 residues. Between the trimmed V and J ends, which lost 3 bases and 6 bases, there was a span of 12 bases. CDR3 residues: CASSYFAGPQPQHF. CDR3 coding DNA: TGTGCCAGCAGTTATTTTGCAGGGCCTCAGCCCCAGCATTTT.

The CDR3 here is CASGGAGELFF. CDR3 nucleotides: TGTGCCAGCGGCGGGGCCGGGGAGCTGTTTTTT. The V gene is TRBV2, the J gene TRBJ2-2; perhaps TRBD2 as D (6 bases). The CDR3 loop spans 11 amino acids. The V end lost 8 bases, the J end lost 6 bases, and 7 bases lay between the germline ends. Germline V gives CDR1 SNHLY, CDR2 FYNNEI.

V gene TRBV5-4 combines with J gene TRBJ2-7; 10 bases fit TRBD1. J was trimmed by 6 bases and V by 3 bases; bases with no gene match: 3. The CDR3 contains 13 residues. Germline V gene lookup returns CDR1 SGHNT and CDR2 YYREEE (reference sequence). The CDR3 loop reads CASSSDRGREQYF. The CDR3 DNA sequence: TGTGCCAGCAGCTCCGACAGGGGGCGCGAGCAGTACTTC.

This chain joins TRBV29-1 and TRBJ2-1, with 8 bases lining up with TRBD2. The CDR3 is made up of 14 amino acids. The V segment lost 7 bases and the J segment 12 bases; nucleotides outside the gene matches: 17. Germline CDR1 reads SQVTM; CDR2 reads ANQGSEA. CDR3 sequence: CSGTPGLDLSWQFF. In DNA form, the CDR3 reads TGCAGCGGGACTCCGGGACTAGACCTTTCATGGCAGTTCTTC.

The chain joins TRBV15 to TRBJ1-4, with TRBD1 matching 8 bases. The junction had 4 bases not matched to a gene; V was cut back by 4 bases and J by 3 bases. The CDR3 runs 15 residues. Germline V lookup: CDR1 LNHNV, CDR2 YYDKDF (reference sequence). The CDR3 spells CATSIRTGPNEKLFF. The CDR3 DNA follows: TGTGCCACCAGCATCCGGACAGGGCCTAATGAAAAACTGTTTTTT.

The V gene is TRBV9, the J gene TRBJ1-5, with 9 positions matching TRBD1. This CDR3 is 16 amino acids long. Losses at the gene ends were 6 bases for V and 6 bases for J; bases not matched to a gene: 13. In germline, CDR1 is SGDLS, CDR2 YYNGEE. The CDR3 bases are TGTGCCAGCACCCATTGGGGGACAGGGAGGCCTCAGCCCCAGCATTTT. The encoded protein is CASTHWGTGRPQPQHF.

The chain carries TRBV19 and TRBJ1-1; no firm D call. The CDR3 sequence is 16 residues long. V was cut by 4 bases and J by 2 bases, with 17 bases left in between. CDR1 and CDR2 (germline): LNHDA, SQIVND (reference sequence). The CDR3 reads CASSSPIGRLNTEAFF. Here the CDR3 DNA reads TGTGCCAGTAGTAGCCCGATTGGACGACTAAACACTGAAGCTTTCTTT.

The CDR3 DNA follows: TGTGCCAGCAGTTCAGGGGTTGATGGCTACACCTTC. Its protein is CASSSGVDGYTF. This rearrangement joins TRBV27 to TRBJ1-2, with D possibly being TRBD1 (6 bases). CDR3 length: 12 residues. Trimming pared 4 bases from V and 6 bases from J, leaving 9 bases between. CDR1 is MNHEY and CDR2 is SMNVEV in the germline V gene (reference sequence).

This clone occurred once. The V call is TRBV6-5, the J call TRBJ1-1; the D gene is possibly TRBD1 (5 bases). The CDR3 length is 15 residues. In germline, CDR1 is MNHEY, CDR2 SVGAGI. V lost 2 bases and J lost 5, with 15 bases in between. CDR3 protein: CASSYGDRFATEAFF. CDR3 DNA sequence: TGTGCCAGCAGTTACGGTGACAGATTCGCGACTGAAGCTTTCTTT.

The V call is TRBV27, the J call TRBJ1-1, with TRBD1 matching 8 bases. The CDR3 loop spans 16 amino acids. Germline CDR1 reads MNHEY; CDR2 reads SMNVEV (reference sequence). Losses at the gene ends were 6 bases for V and 11 bases for J; bases not matched to a gene: 20. The CDR3, as DNA: TGTGCCAGCAGCCTCCAGTGGGGACAGGCCCCACCGCCGGCTTTCTTT. Protein: CASSLQWGQAPPPAFF.

The chain links TRBV28 to TRBJ1-4; TRBD1 agrees at 9 bases. The CDR3 contains 14 residues. Germline lookup yields CDR1 MDHEN and CDR2 SYDVKM. Unmatched junction bases numbered 4, after V lost 3 bases and J lost 8 bases. The CDR3 DNA reads as TGTGCCAGCAGTTTTAGGGACAGGGTCGAAAAACTGTTTTTT. It codes for CASSFRDRVEKLFF.

This sequence joins TRBV5-1 and TRBJ2-3; D unclear. Germline V CDR1 and CDR2: SGHRS, YFSETQ. This CDR3 is built from 14 residues. The V end lost 7 bases, the J end lost 2 bases, and 14 bases lay between the germline ends. CDR3 amino acids: CASRLAETTDTQYF. The CDR3 coding sequence is TGCGCCAGCCGTCTGGCGGAGACCACAGATACGCAGTATTTT.